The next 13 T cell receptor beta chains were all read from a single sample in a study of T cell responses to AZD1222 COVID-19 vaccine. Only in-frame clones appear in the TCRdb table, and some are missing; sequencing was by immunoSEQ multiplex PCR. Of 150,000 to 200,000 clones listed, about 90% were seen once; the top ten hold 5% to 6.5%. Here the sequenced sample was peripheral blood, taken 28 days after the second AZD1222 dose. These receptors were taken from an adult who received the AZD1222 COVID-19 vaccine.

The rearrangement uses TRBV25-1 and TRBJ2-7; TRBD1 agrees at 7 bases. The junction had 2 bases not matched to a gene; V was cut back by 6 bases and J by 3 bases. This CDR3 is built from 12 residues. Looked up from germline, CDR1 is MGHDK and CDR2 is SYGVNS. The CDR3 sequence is CASSWDSYEQYF. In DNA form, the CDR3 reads TGTGCCAGCAGCTGGGACAGCTACGAGCAGTACTTC.

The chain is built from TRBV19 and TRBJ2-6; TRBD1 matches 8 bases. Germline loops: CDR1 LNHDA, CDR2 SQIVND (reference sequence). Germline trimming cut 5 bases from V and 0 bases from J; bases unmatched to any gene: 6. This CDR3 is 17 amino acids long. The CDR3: CASSPGTGSSGANVLTF. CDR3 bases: TGTGCCAGTAGTCCCGGGACAGGTAGCTCTGGGGCCAACGTCCTGACTTTC. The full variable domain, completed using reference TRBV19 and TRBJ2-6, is DGGITQSPKYLFRKEGQNVTLSCEQNLNHDAMYWYRQDPGQGLRLIYYSQIVNDFQKGDIAEGYSVSREKKESFPLTVTSAQKNPTAFYLCASSPGTGSSGANVLTFGAGSRLTVL.

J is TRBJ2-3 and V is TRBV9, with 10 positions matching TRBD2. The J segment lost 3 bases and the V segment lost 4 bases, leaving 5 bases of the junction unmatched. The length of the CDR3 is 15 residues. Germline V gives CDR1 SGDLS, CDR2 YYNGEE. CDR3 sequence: CASSPTSGMTDTQYF. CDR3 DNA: TGTGCCAGCAGCCCTACTAGCGGGATGACAGATACGCAGTATTTT.

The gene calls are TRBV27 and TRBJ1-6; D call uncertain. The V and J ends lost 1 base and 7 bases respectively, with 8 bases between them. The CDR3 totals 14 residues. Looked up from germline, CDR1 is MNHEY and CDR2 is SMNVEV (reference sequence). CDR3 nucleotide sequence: TGTGCCAGCAGTTTATTAGGCGGGAATTCACCCCTCCACTTT. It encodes CASSLLGGNSPLHF.

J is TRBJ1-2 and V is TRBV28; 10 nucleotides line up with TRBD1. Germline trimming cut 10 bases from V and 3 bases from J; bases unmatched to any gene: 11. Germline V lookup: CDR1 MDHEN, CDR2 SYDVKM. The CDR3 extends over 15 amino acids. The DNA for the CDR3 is TGTGCCATTACGACAGGGGGCCCGAGATACTATGGCTACACCTTC. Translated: CAITTGGPRYYGYTF.

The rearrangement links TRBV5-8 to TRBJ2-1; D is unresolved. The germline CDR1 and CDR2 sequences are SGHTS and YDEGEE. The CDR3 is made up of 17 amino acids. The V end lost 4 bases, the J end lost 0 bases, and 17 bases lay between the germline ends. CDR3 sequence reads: CASSHVTKLFSYNEQFF. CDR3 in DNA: TGTGCCAGCAGCCACGTCACAAAACTTTTCTCCTACAATGAGCAGTTCTTC.

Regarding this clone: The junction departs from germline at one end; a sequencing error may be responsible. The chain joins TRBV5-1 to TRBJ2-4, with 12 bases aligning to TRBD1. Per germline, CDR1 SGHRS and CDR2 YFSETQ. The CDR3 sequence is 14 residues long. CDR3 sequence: CASSTPGTGGEWSF. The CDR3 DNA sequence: TGCGCCAGCAGCACACCCGGGACAGGGGGCGAGTGGAGCTTC.

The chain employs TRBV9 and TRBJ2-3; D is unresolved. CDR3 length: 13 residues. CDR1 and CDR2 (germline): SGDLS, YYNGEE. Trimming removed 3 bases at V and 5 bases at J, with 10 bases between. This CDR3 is CASSEGPGDTQYF. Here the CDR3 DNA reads TGTGCCAGCAGCGAAGGTCCGGGAGATACGCAGTATTTT.

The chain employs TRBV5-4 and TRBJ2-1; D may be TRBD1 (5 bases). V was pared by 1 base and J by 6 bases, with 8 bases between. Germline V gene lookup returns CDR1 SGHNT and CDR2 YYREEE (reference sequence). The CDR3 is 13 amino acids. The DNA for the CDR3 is TGTGCCAGCAGCTTGCCAGACAGCAATGAGCAGTTCTTC. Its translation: CASSLPDSNEQFF.

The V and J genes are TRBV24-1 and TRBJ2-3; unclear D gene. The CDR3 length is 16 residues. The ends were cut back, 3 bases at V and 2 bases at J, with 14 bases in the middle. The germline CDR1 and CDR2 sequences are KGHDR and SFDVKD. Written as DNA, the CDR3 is TGTGCCACCAGTGATCCCACCCGGCCTCTCACAGATACGCAGTATTTT. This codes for CATSDPTRPLTDTQYF.

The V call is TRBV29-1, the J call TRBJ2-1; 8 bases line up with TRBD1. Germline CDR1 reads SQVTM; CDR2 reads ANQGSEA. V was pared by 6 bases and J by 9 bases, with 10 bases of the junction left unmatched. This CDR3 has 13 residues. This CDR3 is CSVMHRGSSEQFF. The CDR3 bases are TGCAGCGTCATGCACAGGGGGTCTAGTGAGCAGTTCTTC.

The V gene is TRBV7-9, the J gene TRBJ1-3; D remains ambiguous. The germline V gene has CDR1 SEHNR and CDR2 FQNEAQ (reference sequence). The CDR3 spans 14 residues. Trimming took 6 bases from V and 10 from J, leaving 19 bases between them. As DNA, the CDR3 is TGTGCCAGCAGGCTAGGCCCCGATGAAAGTACCATATATTTT. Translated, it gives CASRLGPDESTIYF.

The CDR3, as DNA: TGTGCCAGCAGCCCGCTTTCGGTGTCAGAGACCCAGTACTTC. Translated, it gives CASSPLSVSETQYF. The chain has TRBV14 and TRBJ2-5; D call uncertain. The length of the CDR3 is 14 residues. Germline CDR1 SGHDN, CDR2 FVKESK. V was cut by 4 bases and J by 4 bases, with 13 bases left in between.